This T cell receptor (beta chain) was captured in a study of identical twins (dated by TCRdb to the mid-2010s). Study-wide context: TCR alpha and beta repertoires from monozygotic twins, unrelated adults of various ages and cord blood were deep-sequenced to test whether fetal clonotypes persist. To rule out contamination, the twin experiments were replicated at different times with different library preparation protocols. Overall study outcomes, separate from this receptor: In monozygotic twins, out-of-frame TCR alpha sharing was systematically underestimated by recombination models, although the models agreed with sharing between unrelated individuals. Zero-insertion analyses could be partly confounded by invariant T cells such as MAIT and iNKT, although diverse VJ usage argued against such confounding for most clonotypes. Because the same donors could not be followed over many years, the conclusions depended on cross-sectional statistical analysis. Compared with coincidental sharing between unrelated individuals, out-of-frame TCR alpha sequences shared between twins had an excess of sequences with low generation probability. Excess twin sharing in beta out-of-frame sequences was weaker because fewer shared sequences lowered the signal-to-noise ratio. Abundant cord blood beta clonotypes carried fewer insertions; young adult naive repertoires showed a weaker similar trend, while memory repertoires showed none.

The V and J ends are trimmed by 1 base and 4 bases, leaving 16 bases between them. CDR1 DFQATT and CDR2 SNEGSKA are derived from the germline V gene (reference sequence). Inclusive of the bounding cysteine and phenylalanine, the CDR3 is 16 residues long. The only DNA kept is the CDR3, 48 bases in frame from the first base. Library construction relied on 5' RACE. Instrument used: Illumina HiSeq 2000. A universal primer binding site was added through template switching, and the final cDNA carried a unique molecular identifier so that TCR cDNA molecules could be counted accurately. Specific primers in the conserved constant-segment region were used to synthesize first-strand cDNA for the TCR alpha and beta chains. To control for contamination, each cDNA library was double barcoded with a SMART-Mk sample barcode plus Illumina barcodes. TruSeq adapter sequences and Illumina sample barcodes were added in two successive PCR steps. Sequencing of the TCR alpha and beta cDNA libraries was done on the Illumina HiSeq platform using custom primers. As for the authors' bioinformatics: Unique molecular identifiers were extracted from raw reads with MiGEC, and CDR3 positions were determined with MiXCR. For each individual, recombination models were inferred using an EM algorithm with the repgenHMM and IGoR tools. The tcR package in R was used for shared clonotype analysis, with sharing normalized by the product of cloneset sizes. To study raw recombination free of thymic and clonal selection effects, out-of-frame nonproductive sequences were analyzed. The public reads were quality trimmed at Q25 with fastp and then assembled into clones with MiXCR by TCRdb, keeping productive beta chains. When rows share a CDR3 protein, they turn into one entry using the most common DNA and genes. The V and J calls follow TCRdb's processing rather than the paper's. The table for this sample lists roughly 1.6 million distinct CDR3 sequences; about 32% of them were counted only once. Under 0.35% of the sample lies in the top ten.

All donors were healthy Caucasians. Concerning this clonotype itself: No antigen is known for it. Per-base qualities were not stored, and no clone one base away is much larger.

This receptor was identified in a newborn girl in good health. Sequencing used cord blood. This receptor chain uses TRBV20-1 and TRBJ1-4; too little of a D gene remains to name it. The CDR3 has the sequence CSARGIAPRLNEKLFF. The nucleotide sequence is TGCAGTGCTAGAGGAATTGCCCCCCGACTTAATGAAAAACTGTTTTTT.